This TCR beta chain was documented in a study of T-cell memory formation after mild COVID-19. TCRdb passed the 5' RACE reads through MiXCR, listing each CDR3 protein once. The sample has tens of thousands of distinct CDR3 sequences; about 13% are singletons. Germline V CDR1 and CDR2: SQVTM, ANQGSEA. The length of the CDR3 is 13 residues. The V and J ends lost 4 bases and 8 bases respectively, with 15 bases between them. V is TRBV29-1 and J is TRBJ2-1, with D perhaps matching TRBD1 (6 bases). Sequencing was done on a sample of PBMCs or a T cell subset sorted from them (not recorded which). The TCR comes from an adult woman who had mild COVID-19 (a few samples of this study predate the infection). Cell type and time point are not known. The CDR3 loop reads CSVVGQNRDEQFF. The DNA for the CDR3 is TGCAGCGTTGTTGGACAGAACCGGGATGAGCAGTTCTTC.